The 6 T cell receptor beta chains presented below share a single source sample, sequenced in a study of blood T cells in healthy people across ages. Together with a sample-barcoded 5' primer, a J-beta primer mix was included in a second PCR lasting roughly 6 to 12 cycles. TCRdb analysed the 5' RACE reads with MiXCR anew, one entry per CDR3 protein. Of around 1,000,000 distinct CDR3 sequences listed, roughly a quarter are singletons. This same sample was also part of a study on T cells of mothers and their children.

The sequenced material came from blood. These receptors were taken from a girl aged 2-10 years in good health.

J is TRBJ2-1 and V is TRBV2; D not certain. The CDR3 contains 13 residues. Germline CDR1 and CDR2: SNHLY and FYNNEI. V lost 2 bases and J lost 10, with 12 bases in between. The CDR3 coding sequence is TGTGCCAGCAGTGAAAAGTGGTCGCGCGAGCAGTTCTTC. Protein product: CASSEKWSREQFF.

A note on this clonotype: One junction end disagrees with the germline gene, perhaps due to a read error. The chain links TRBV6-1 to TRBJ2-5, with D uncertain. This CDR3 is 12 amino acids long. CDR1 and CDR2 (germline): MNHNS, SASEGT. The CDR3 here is CASRVTGGEQSF. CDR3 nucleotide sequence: TGTGCCAGCAGAGTCACGGGTGGTGAGCAGTCCTTC.

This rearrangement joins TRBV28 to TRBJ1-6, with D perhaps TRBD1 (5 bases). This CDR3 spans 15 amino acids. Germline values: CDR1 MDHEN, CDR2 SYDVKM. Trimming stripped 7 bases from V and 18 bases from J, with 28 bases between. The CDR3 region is CASISPLLGEVAPHF. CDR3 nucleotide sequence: TGTGCCAGCATCTCCCCCCTGTTGGGGGAGGTAGCACCCCACTTT.

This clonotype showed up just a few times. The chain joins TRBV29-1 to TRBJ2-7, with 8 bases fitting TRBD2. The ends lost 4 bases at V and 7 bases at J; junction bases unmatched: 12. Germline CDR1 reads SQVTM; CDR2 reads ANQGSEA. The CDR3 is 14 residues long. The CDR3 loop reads CSVVGTRALGEQYF. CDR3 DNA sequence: TGCAGCGTTGTAGGGACTAGAGCCTTGGGGGAGCAGTACTTC.

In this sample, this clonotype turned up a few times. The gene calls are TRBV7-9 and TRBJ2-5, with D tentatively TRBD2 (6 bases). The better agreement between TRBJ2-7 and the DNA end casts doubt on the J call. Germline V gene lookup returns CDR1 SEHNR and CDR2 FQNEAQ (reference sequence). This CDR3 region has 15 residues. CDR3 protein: CASSLPLGGIDEQYF. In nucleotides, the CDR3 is TGTGCCAGCAGCTTACCCCTCGGGGGTATCGACGAGCAGTACTTC.

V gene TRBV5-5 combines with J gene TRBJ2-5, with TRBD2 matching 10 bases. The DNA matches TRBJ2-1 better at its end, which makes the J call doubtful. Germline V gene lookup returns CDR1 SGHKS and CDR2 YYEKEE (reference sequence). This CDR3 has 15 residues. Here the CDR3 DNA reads TGTGCCAGCAGCGACCAAGCGGGGGGGTACAATGAGCAGTTCTTC. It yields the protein CASSDQAGGYNEQFF.